This T cell receptor beta chain was identified in a study of blood T cell repertoires in COVID-19. Using immunoSEQ multiplex PCR, the repertoire was profiled, and TCRdb retains in-frame clones only, with some absent. The profile shows fewer than 400,000 clones, roughly nine tenths of them singletons. Germline V lookup: CDR1 LGHNT, CDR2 FRNRAP. The V and J ends lost 4 bases and 6 bases respectively, with 10 bases between them. The CDR3 is made up of 13 amino acids. The sequenced material came from peripheral blood. The rearrangement joins TRBV12-5 to TRBJ1-5; TRBD1 is a possible D gene (6 bases). This receptor was identified in a woman under 40 with COVID-19, enrolled during active disease. The chain's CDR3 is CASGSETGQPQHF. Written as DNA, the CDR3 is TGTGCTAGTGGTTCCGAGACAGGTCAGCCCCAGCATTTT.